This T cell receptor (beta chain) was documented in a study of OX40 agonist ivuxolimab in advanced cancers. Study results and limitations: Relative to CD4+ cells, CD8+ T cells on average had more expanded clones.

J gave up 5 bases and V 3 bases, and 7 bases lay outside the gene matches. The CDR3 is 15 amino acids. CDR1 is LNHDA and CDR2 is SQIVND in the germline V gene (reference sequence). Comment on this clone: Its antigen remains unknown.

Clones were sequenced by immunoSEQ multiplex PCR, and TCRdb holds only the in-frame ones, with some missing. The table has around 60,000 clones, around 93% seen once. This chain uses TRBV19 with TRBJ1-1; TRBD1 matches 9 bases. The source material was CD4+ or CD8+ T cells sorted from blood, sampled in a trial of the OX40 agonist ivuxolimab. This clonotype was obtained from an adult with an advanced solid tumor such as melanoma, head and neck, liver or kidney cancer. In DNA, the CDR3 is TGTGCCAGTAGTATCTTGAGGACAGGGGAAACTGAAGCTTTCTTT. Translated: CASSILRTGETEAFF.